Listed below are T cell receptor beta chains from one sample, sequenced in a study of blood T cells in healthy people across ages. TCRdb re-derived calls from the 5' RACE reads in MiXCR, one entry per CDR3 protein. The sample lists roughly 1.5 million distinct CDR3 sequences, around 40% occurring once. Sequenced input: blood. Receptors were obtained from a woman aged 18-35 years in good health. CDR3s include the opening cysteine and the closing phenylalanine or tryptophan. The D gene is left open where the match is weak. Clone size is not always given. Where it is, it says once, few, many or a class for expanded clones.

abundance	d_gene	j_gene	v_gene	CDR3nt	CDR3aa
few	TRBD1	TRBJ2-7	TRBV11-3	TGTGCCAGCAGCTCTGACAGGGCAAGTTACAATGAGCAGTACTTC	CASSSDRASYNEQYF
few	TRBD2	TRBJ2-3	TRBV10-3	TGTGCCATCTCTCGTAGCGGGGGGGCTAGCACAGATACGCAGTATTTT	CAISRSGGASTDTQYF
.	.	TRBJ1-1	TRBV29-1	TGCAGCGTTGATCGGGGAATGAACACTGAAGCTTTCTTT	CSVDRGMNTEAFF
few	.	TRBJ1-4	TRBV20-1	TGCAGTGCTAAGAGGCAGGCTAATGAAAAACTGTTTTTT	CSAKRQANEKLFF
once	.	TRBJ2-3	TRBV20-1	TGCAGTGCTAGCCACCCACTAGGTTCAGATACGCAGTATTTT	CSASHPLGSDTQYF
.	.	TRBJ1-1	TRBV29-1	TGCAGCGTTGAAGATGGGGTCACAAGGAACACTGAAGCTTTCTTT	CSVEDGVTRNTEAFF
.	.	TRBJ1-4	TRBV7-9	TGTGCCAGCAGCCCACCTCTTGGAGAAAAACTGTTTTTT	CASSPPLGEKLFF
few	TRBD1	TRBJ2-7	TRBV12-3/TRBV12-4	TGTGCCAGCAGTTTGAACAGGGGACGACCCTACGAGCAGTACTTC	CASSLNRGRPYEQYF
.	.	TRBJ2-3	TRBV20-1	TGCAGCAGCGTCCGCACAGATACGCAGTATTTT	CSSVRTDTQYF
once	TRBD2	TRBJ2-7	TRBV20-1	TGCAGTGCTAGGGTCACTAGCGGGGACGGCTACGAGCAGTACTTC	CSARVTSGDGYEQYF
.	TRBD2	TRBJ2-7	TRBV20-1	TGCAGTGCTAGTACTAGCGGGGGGTCCTACAATGAGCAGTACTTC	CSASTSGGSYNEQYF
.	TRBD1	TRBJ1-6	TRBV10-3	TGTGCCATCAGTGAGTGGGGACAGGGTTCACCCCTCCACTTT	CAISEWGQGSPLHF